This T cell receptor (beta chain) is from a study of blood T cell repertoires in COVID-19. CDR3 length equals 17 residues. J gave up 2 bases and V 2 bases, and 7 bases lay outside the gene matches. The germline gives CDR1 SEHNR, CDR2 FQNEAQ (reference sequence). Profiling relied on immunoSEQ multiplex PCR, and the TCRdb table lists in-frame clones only, not all of them. The sample contains some 270,000 clones, roughly 90% of which appear only once. The material sequenced was PBMCs or T cells enriched from blood (not recorded which). The chain couples TRBV7-9 to TRBJ2-2; TRBD2 aligns across 8 bases. This clonotype was obtained from an older woman who had recovered from COVID-19. The CDR3, as DNA: TGTGCCAGCAGCTTAACGCCCGGGGGGGCCAACACCGGGGAGCTGTTTTTT. This translates into CASSLTPGGANTGELFF.